The rows below give T cell receptor beta chains drawn from one sample of a study of shared clonotypes between healthy human individuals. Generated by immunoSEQ multiplex PCR, the TCRdb table keeps only in-frame clones and is missing some. Of about 2 million clones listed, approximately 95% are singletons. Sequencing input: naive CD4+ T cells sorted from blood. All receptors derive from a man aged 18 to 29 in good health. CDR3s include the opening cysteine and the closing phenylalanine or tryptophan. Each record gives: J gene, D gene, clone size, V gene, CDR3 DNA, CDR3 protein. A D gene is named only where the DNA matches it firmly. Expanded clones are given a class, and other clones once, few, many or no size at all.

J gene: TRBJ2-2
D gene: -
clone size: -
V gene: TRBV4-3
CDR3 DNA: TGCGCCAGCAGCCAAGCGTTCACGGCGAACACCGGGGAGCTGTTTTTT
CDR3 protein: CASSQAFTANTGELFF

J gene: TRBJ1-5
D gene: TRBD1
clone size: -
V gene: TRBV5-1
CDR3 DNA: TGCGCCAGCAGTCTTACGGGACAGACAAATCAGCCCCAGCATTTT
CDR3 protein: CASSLTGQTNQPQHF

J gene: TRBJ1-4
D gene: TRBD1
clone size: -
V gene: TRBV7-9
CDR3 DNA: TGTGCCAGCAGCGGACGACAGGGGGCAAGACTGTTTTTT
CDR3 protein: CASSGRQGARLFF

J gene: TRBJ2-7
D gene: -
clone size: -
V gene: TRBV5-6
CDR3 DNA: TGTGCCAGCAGCGCGCTAGGCAGCTACGAGCAGTACTTC
CDR3 protein: CASSALGSYEQYF

J gene: TRBJ2-5
D gene: TRBD2
clone size: -
V gene: TRBV5-1
CDR3 DNA: TGCGCCAGCAGCTTGGACACTAGCGGGAGGAAAGTCCAAGAGACCCAGTACTTC
CDR3 protein: CASSLDTSGRKVQETQYF

J gene: TRBJ2-1
D gene: TRBD2
clone size: -
V gene: TRBV7-2
CDR3 DNA: TGTGCCAGCAGCTTAGTCAGGCTAGCGGGCCCCAATGAGCAGTTCTTC
CDR3 protein: CASSLVRLAGPNEQFF

J gene: TRBJ1-1
D gene: -
clone size: once
V gene: TRBV7-8
CDR3 DNA: TGTGCCAGCAGCTTAGCACAGGGTAGCACTGAAGCTTTCTTT
CDR3 protein: CASSLAQGSTEAFF

J gene: TRBJ2-2
D gene: TRBD1
clone size: -
V gene: TRBV7-9
CDR3 DNA: TGTGCCAGCAGCCCCGGGACAGGGAACACCGGGGAGCTGTTTTTT
CDR3 protein: CASSPGTGNTGELFF

J gene: TRBJ1-4
D gene: -
clone size: -
V gene: TRBV11-2
CDR3 DNA: TGTGCCAGCAGCTTAGAAGGGGCGACTAATGAAAAACTGTTTTTT
CDR3 protein: CASSLEGATNEKLFF

J gene: TRBJ2-2
D gene: -
clone size: -
V gene: TRBV5-1
CDR3 DNA: TGCGCCAGCAGTGTAGGGGACGGTAGCACCGGGGAGCTGTTTTTT
CDR3 protein: CASSVGDGSTGELFF

J gene: TRBJ2-7
D gene: TRBD1
clone size: -
V gene: TRBV7-7
CDR3 DNA: TGTGCTAGCAGCCGGGACAGGGGTAGTGAGCAGTACTTC
CDR3 protein: CASSRDRGSEQYF

J gene: TRBJ1-6
D gene: -
clone size: -
V gene: TRBV19
CDR3 DNA: TGTGCCAGTAGACCCATGGGTGAGGGAGGGAATAATTCACCCCTCCACTTT
CDR3 protein: CASRPMGEGGNNSPLHF

J gene: TRBJ2-2
D gene: TRBD1
clone size: -
V gene: TRBV6-5
CDR3 DNA: TGTGCCAGCAGTTACAGGGACAGGCCTCACGGGGAGCTGTTTTTT
CDR3 protein: CASSYRDRPHGELFF

J gene: TRBJ2-5
D gene: -
clone size: -
V gene: TRBV6-5
CDR3 DNA: TGTGCCAGCAGTCCCGGGACCCAAGAGACCCAGTACTTC
CDR3 protein: CASSPGTQETQYF

J gene: TRBJ2-7
D gene: TRBD2
clone size: -
V gene: TRBV6-1
CDR3 DNA: TGTGCCAGCAAAAAGCGGGGGAACTCCTACGAGCAGTACTTC
CDR3 protein: CASKKRGNSYEQYF

J gene: TRBJ2-5
D gene: -
clone size: -
V gene: TRBV4-1
CDR3 DNA: TGCGCCAGCAGCCAAGGCTTCCAAGAGACCCAGTACTTC
CDR3 protein: CASSQGFQETQYF

J gene: TRBJ1-2
D gene: -
clone size: once
V gene: TRBV28
CDR3 DNA: TGTGCCAGCGGCATCGGATACTATGGCTACACCTTC
CDR3 protein: CASGIGYYGYTF

J gene: TRBJ1-6
D gene: -
clone size: -
V gene: TRBV15
CDR3 DNA: TGTGCCACCAGCAGAGATTTGGGTTGGGGGCTTTTCCACTTT
CDR3 protein: CATSRDLGWGLFHF

J gene: TRBJ2-7
D gene: TRBD1
clone size: -
V gene: TRBV5-4
CDR3 DNA: TGTGCCAGCAGCCCAGGGGGAAGAGTTGACGAGCAGTACTTC
CDR3 protein: CASSPGGRVDEQYF

J gene: TRBJ1-4
D gene: -
clone size: -
V gene: TRBV29-1
CDR3 DNA: TGCAGCGTTGCAGGGAATGATGAAAAACTGTTTTTT
CDR3 protein: CSVAGNDEKLFF

J gene: TRBJ2-7
D gene: TRBD1
clone size: -
V gene: TRBV7-9
CDR3 DNA: TGTGCCAGCAGCTTAGAGGGGGCGGCGTACGAGCAGTACTTC
CDR3 protein: CASSLEGAAYEQYF

J gene: TRBJ1-5
D gene: -
clone size: -
V gene: TRBV19
CDR3 DNA: TGTGCCAGTAAAGGGGGGTTCTATAGCAATCAGCCCCAGCATTTT
CDR3 protein: CASKGGFYSNQPQHF

J gene: TRBJ1-5
D gene: -
clone size: -
V gene: TRBV6-1
CDR3 DNA: TGTGCCAGCAGTAGGTGGGTTCGGGAGCCCCAGCATTTT
CDR3 protein: CASSRWVREPQHF

J gene: TRBJ2-6
D gene: -
clone size: many
V gene: TRBV5-6
CDR3 DNA: TGTGCCAGCAGCCTGTACGGACAGCCTATCTCTGGGGCCAACGTCCTGACTTTC
CDR3 protein: CASSLYGQPISGANVLTF

J gene: TRBJ2-7
D gene: -
clone size: -
V gene: TRBV18
CDR3 DNA: TGTGCCAGCTCAATTGTGTCAGGGAGCTCCTACGAGCAGTACTTC
CDR3 protein: CASSIVSGSSYEQYF

J gene: TRBJ2-2
D gene: -
clone size: -
V gene: TRBV28
CDR3 DNA: TGTGCCAGCAGCGGGACATCCGGGGAGCTGTTTTTT
CDR3 protein: CASSGTSGELFF

J gene: TRBJ1-3
D gene: -
clone size: -
V gene: TRBV27
CDR3 DNA: TGTGCCAGCAGGTCTACTGGAAACACCATATATTTT
CDR3 protein: CASRSTGNTIYF

J gene: TRBJ2-2
D gene: TRBD2
clone size: -
V gene: TRBV4-3
CDR3 DNA: TGCGCCAGCAGCCAAAGGACTAGCGCGAACACCGGGGAGCTGTTTTTT
CDR3 protein: CASSQRTSANTGELFF

J gene: TRBJ2-7
D gene: TRBD2
clone size: -
V gene: TRBV11-2
CDR3 DNA: TGTGCCAGCAGCTTTCAAGCGGGAGACCCTTACGAGCAGTACTTC
CDR3 protein: CASSFQAGDPYEQYF

J gene: TRBJ2-6
D gene: TRBD1
clone size: -
V gene: TRBV5-1
CDR3 DNA: TGCGCCAGCGGAATAACAGGGGGTTTTATCTCTGGGGCCAACGTCCTGACTTTC
CDR3 protein: CASGITGGFISGANVLTF

J gene: TRBJ2-6
D gene: -
clone size: once
V gene: TRBV25-1
CDR3 DNA: TGTGCCAGCAGTGTTCAGGGGAGTGGGGCCAACGTCCTGACTTTC
CDR3 protein: CASSVQGSGANVLTF

J gene: TRBJ2-1
D gene: TRBD2
clone size: -
V gene: TRBV7-9
CDR3 DNA: TGTGCCAGCAGCTTAGAGGCGGGAGGTCTGGGGTACAATGAGCAGTTCTTC
CDR3 protein: CASSLEAGGLGYNEQFF

J gene: TRBJ2-7
D gene: -
clone size: -
V gene: TRBV11-3
CDR3 DNA: TGTGCCAGCAGCTTAGGAGGCTCCTACGAGCAGTACTTC
CDR3 protein: CASSLGGSYEQYF

J gene: TRBJ1-2
D gene: -
clone size: -
V gene: TRBV11-2
CDR3 DNA: TGTGCCAGCAGCATAACAACCGGACCTTTCGATTCCTATGGCTACACCTTC
CDR3 protein: CASSITTGPFDSYGYTF

J gene: TRBJ2-7
D gene: TRBD2
clone size: -
V gene: TRBV6-6
CDR3 DNA: TGTGCCACCGTGGCTAGCGGGAGCTCCTACGAGCAGTACTTC
CDR3 protein: CATVASGSSYEQYF

J gene: TRBJ2-1
D gene: TRBD2
clone size: -
V gene: TRBV7-2
CDR3 DNA: TGTGCCAGCAGCTTAGCCCCTCTAGCGGGCTCGGGAGAGCAGTTCTTC
CDR3 protein: CASSLAPLAGSGEQFF

J gene: TRBJ1-4
D gene: TRBD1
clone size: -
V gene: TRBV28
CDR3 DNA: TGTGCCAGCAGTCCCCCCCGGGACAGGCCAAAACTGTTTTTT
CDR3 protein: CASSPPRDRPKLFF

J gene: TRBJ1-5
D gene: TRBD1
clone size: once
V gene: TRBV6-5
CDR3 DNA: TGTGCCAGCAGAGACAGGGTAGGACAGCCCCAGCATTTT
CDR3 protein: CASRDRVGQPQHF

J gene: TRBJ2-7
D gene: -
clone size: -
V gene: TRBV7-2
CDR3 DNA: TGTGCCAGCAGCTTAGTTCTGATAGGCTCCTACGAGCAGTACTTC
CDR3 protein: CASSLVLIGSYEQYF

J gene: TRBJ1-6
D gene: TRBD1
clone size: -
V gene: TRBV30
CDR3 DNA: TGTGCCTACACCAGACCCAACAGGGGGAGCGGAAATTCACCCCTCCACTTT
CDR3 protein: CAYTRPNRGSGNSPLHF

J gene: TRBJ1-4
D gene: -
clone size: -
V gene: TRBV4-1
CDR3 DNA: TGCGCCAGCAGCCTCCGGGGACGGAGAACTAATGAAAAACTGTTTTTT
CDR3 protein: CASSLRGRRTNEKLFF

J gene: TRBJ2-7
D gene: -
clone size: -
V gene: TRBV5-6
CDR3 DNA: TGTGCCAGCAGCTTGGGGGGGCCCTACGAGCAGTACTTC
CDR3 protein: CASSLGGPYEQYF

J gene: TRBJ2-1
D gene: TRBD2
clone size: -
V gene: TRBV30
CDR3 DNA: TGTGCCTGGAGTGTACAACTAGCGGGGGGGACTGAGCAGTTCTTC
CDR3 protein: CAWSVQLAGGTEQFF

J gene: TRBJ1-1
D gene: TRBD1
clone size: -
V gene: TRBV5-1
CDR3 DNA: TGCGCCAGCATGGGACAGCTAAACACTGAAGCTTTCTTT
CDR3 protein: CASMGQLNTEAFF

J gene: TRBJ2-3
D gene: TRBD2
clone size: -
V gene: TRBV7-2
CDR3 DNA: TGTGCCAGCAGCTTAACCGGGACTAGCGGCACAGATACGCAGTATTTT
CDR3 protein: CASSLTGTSGTDTQYF

J gene: TRBJ1-1
D gene: -
clone size: once
V gene: TRBV12-5
CDR3 DNA: TGTGCTAGTGGTTTGTGGTCCCGGAACACTGAAGCTTTCTTT
CDR3 protein: CASGLWSRNTEAFF

J gene: TRBJ1-5
D gene: TRBD1
clone size: -
V gene: TRBV5-1
CDR3 DNA: TGCGCCAGCAGCTCCGGACAGGGCAACAATCAGCCCCAGCATTTT
CDR3 protein: CASSSGQGNNQPQHF

J gene: TRBJ1-3
D gene: -
clone size: -
V gene: TRBV30
CDR3 DNA: TGTGCCTGGAGTCGGGGCGGAAACACCATATATTTT
CDR3 protein: CAWSRGGNTIYF